This T cell receptor (beta chain) was recorded in a study of shared clonotypes between healthy human individuals. Assay: immunoSEQ multiplex PCR; the TCRdb copy retains only in-frame clones and omits some. The table lists 2,100,000 or so clones, 90% to 97% of them singletons. The CDR3 runs 16 residues. Trimming at V came to 4 bases and at J to 4 bases, leaving 8 bases not matched to a gene. In germline, CDR1 is SGHDT, CDR2 YYEEEE. The TCR originated in a man aged 18-30 years in good health. Sequenced sample: naive CD4+ T cells sorted from blood. Subset: CD45RA+ positively selected. The chain joins TRBV5-6 to TRBJ2-3; the match to TRBD2 covers 11 bases. DNA of the CDR3: TGTGCCAGCAGCCAACCGACTAGCGGGAAGTCAGATACGCAGTATTTT. The encoded protein is CASSQPTSGKSDTQYF.